One and the same sample provided the 21 T cell receptor beta chains below, sequenced in a study of cytomegalovirus exposure and HLA in healthy donors (dated by TCRdb to the late 2010s). Libraries were constructed by the immunoSEQ multiplex PCR assay. For the multiplex PCR, a mixture combining 60 forward primers for TCR Vbeta segments and 13 reverse primers for TCR Jbeta segments was used. In its TCRdb copy, this immuneACCESS table keeps in-frame sequences only and misses some clones. Where compared with another copy, unresolved V genes explain less than half of these, and the others have no known cause. This sample comprises some 120,000 clones, roughly 70% of them detected only once. 2.9% of the sample comes from the top ten. Sequencing used PBMCs. The source is a woman in her thirties or forties in good health and CMV-seropositive.

The chain carries TRBV28 and TRBJ2-6; no firm D call. The ends were cut back, 7 bases at V and 1 base at J, with 14 bases in the middle. This CDR3 spans 16 amino acids. The germline CDR1 and CDR2 sequences are MDHEN and SYDVKM. CDR3 loop: CASTTTSASGANVLTF. CDR3 DNA sequence: TGTGCCAGCACCACTACAAGCGCATCTGGGGCCAACGTCCTGACTTTC. Full variable domain (outside the CDR3, taken from reference TRBV28 and TRBJ2-6): DVKVTQSSRYLVKRTGEKVFLECVQDMDHENMFWYRQDPGLGLRLIYFSYDVKMKEKGDIPEGYSVSREKKERFSLILESASTNQTSMYLCASTTTSASGANVLTFGAGSRLTVL.

This chain connects TRBV25-1 to TRBJ1-1; 8 bases map to TRBD1. Per the germline V gene, CDR1 is MGHDK and CDR2 is SYGVNS. There are 16 residues in the CDR3. The V gene end was trimmed by 1 base and the J gene end by 5 bases; junction bases not matched to a gene: 9. CDR3 coding DNA: TGTGCCAGCAGTGAATCCCCGACAGGGGTTCGGACTGAAGCTTTCTTT. Translated: CASSESPTGVRTEAFF.

The chain employs TRBV9 and TRBJ2-3; TRBD2 matches 7 bases. In germline, CDR1 is SGDLS, CDR2 YYNGEE. This CDR3 region has 16 residues. Germline trimming cut 0 bases from V and 4 bases from J; bases unmatched to any gene: 8. The CDR3 protein is CASSVEVGGFADTQYF. CDR3 bases: TGTGCCAGCAGCGTAGAGGTCGGGGGGTTCGCAGATACGCAGTATTTT.

The chain couples TRBV6-5 to TRBJ1-5; 8 nucleotides agree with TRBD1. The V gene's germline CDR1 is MNHEY and CDR2 SVGAGI. With V trimmed by 2 bases and J by 4 bases, 1 base remained unmatched. CDR3 length equals 14 residues. CDR3 sequence: CASSYRTGNQPQHF. Here the CDR3 DNA reads TGTGCCAGCAGTTACCGGACAGGGAATCAGCCCCAGCATTTT.

This clone was seen a few times. The chain combines TRBV4-2 with TRBJ2-5; no firm D call. V lost 0 bases and J 5 bases, leaving 7 bases between the germline ends. This CDR3 has 13 amino acids. Germline V gene sequence: CDR1 LGHNA, CDR2 YNFKEQ. CDR3 coding DNA: TGTGCCAGCAGCCAAGACCGAGTTGAGACCCAGTACTTC. It translates to CASSQDRVETQYF.

This clone was seen once. The junction departs from the called germline gene at one end, perhaps through a read error. The chain recombines TRBV6-5 with TRBJ2-2; maybe TRBD2 (5 bases). The CDR3 covers 15 residues. Germline V gene sequence: CDR1 MNHEY, CDR2 SVGAGI. The CDR3, as DNA: TGTGCCAGCAGTGGCCGTTCTAAGAACACCGGGGAGCCGTTTTTT. Encoded protein: CASSGRSKNTGEPFF.

The count of this clone is one. The chain recombines TRBV6-5 with TRBJ2-7, with D perhaps matching TRBD1 (5 bases). V shed 6 bases and J shed 0 bases, with 12 bases lying between them. Germline V gene data show CDR1 as MNHEY and CDR2 as SVGAGI. CDR3 length equals 14 residues. The CDR3: CASRSLTDSYEQYF. CDR3 DNA sequence: TGTGCCAGCAGATCCCTGACAGACTCCTACGAGCAGTACTTC.

In this sample, this clone turned up many times. V gene TRBV7-9 combines with J gene TRBJ2-1; 9 bases line up with TRBD1. The CDR3 has 15 residues. The germline gives CDR1 SEHNR, CDR2 FQNEAQ (reference sequence). V shed 5 bases and J 7 bases; nucleotides not matched to a gene: 9. The CDR3 DNA is TGTGCCAGCAGCGATACCGGGACAGGGACGAATGAGCAGTTCTTC. As protein: CASSDTGTGTNEQFF.

The genes are TRBV6-5 and TRBJ1-4; possible D gene TRBD1, 6 bases. From germline, CDR1 is MNHEY and CDR2 SVGAGI. With 6 bases removed from V and 7 bases from J, the gap between germline ends came to 15 bases. The length of the CDR3 is 14 residues. The CDR3: CASRLSGVGEKLFF. The DNA of the CDR3 is TGTGCCAGCAGGCTCTCAGGGGTCGGTGAAAAACTGTTTTTT.

V gene TRBV19 combines with J gene TRBJ2-5, with D tentatively TRBD2 (7 bases). V gave up 4 bases and J gave up 0 bases, with 18 bases separating them. The CDR3 spans 17 residues. CDR1 is LNHDA and CDR2 is SQIVND in the germline V gene (reference sequence). CDR3 coding DNA: TGTGCCAGTAGTAGACTCGGGGAGGGGGGATACCAAGAGACCCAGTACTTC. As protein: CASSRLGEGGYQETQYF.

The V call is TRBV28, the J call TRBJ1-1; 8 nucleotides line up with TRBD1. This CDR3 is 15 amino acids long. CDR1 and CDR2 (germline): MDHEN, SYDVKM. The junction had 7 bases not matched to a gene; V was cut back by 1 base and J by 6 bases. The CDR3, as DNA: TGTGCCAGCAGTTTATTGGGCGGGACAGGCTCTGAAGCTTTCTTT. Protein sequence: CASSLLGGTGSEAFF.

CDR3 nucleotide sequence: TGTGCCAGCAGTCCCCGGACTAGCGCCTTAGATACGCAGTATTTT. Encoded protein: CASSPRTSALDTQYF. The chain uses TRBV6-4 and TRBJ2-3; TRBD2 matches 9 bases. This CDR3 is built from 15 residues. Germline trimming cut 5 bases from V and 5 bases from J; bases unmatched to any gene: 8. Germline-derived CDR1 and CDR2 are MRHNA and SNTAGT.

The genes are TRBV4-2 and TRBJ1-2; D perhaps matches TRBD1 (6 bases). V lost 6 bases to trimming and J lost 4 bases, with 21 bases between them. Germline values: CDR1 LGHNA, CDR2 YNFKEQ. The CDR3 is 16 amino acids. Here the CDR3 reads CASREASVRGGYGYTF. CDR3 DNA sequence: TGTGCCAGCAGGGAAGCCTCTGTGAGGGGGGGCTATGGCTACACCTTC.

This chain joins TRBV19 and TRBJ2-2; D gene unclear. Germline loops: CDR1 LNHDA, CDR2 SQIVND (reference sequence). CDR3 length: 13 amino acids. V was pared by 5 bases and J by 4 bases, with 8 bases between. For the CDR3, the DNA is TGTGCCAGTAGTCCCAGTACCACCGGGGAGCTGTTTTTT. It encodes CASSPSTTGELFF.

Here the CDR3 reads CAWSVGQLKETQYF. The CDR3 nucleotides are TGTGCCTGGAGTGTCGGACAGCTAAAAGAGACCCAGTACTTC. The chain uses TRBV30 and TRBJ2-5, with TRBD1 as a possible D gene (6 bases). Deletions cut 0 bases from V and 3 bases from J, with 11 bases between. CDR1 is GTSNPN and CDR2 is SVGIG in the germline V gene (reference sequence). The CDR3 contains 14 residues. The variable domain in full, with the rest retrieved from reference TRBV30 and TRBJ2-5, is SQTIHQWPATLVQPVGSPLSLECTVEGTSNPNLYWYRQAAGRGLQLLFYSVGIGQISSEVPQNLSASRPQDRQFILSSKKLLLSDSGFYLCAWSVGQLKETQYFGPGTRLLVL.

The chain recombines TRBV30 with TRBJ2-7, with D possibly matching TRBD1 (6 bases). The CDR3 consists of 12 residues. Germline loops: CDR1 GTSNPN, CDR2 SVGIG (reference sequence). Between the trimmed V and J ends, which lost 2 bases and 6 bases, there was a span of 11 bases. For the CDR3, the DNA is TGTGCCTGGAGTAACAGGGTAGTCGAGCAGTACTTC. This translates into CAWSNRVVEQYF.

This chain connects TRBV4-2 to TRBJ1-1; 8 bases are shared with TRBD1. This CDR3 contains 13 residues. The ends lost 5 bases at V and 5 bases at J; junction bases unmatched: 4. Germline V gene data show CDR1 as LGHNA and CDR2 as YNFKEQ. The CDR3 nucleotides are TGTGCCAGCAGCTGGGGACAGGAGACTGAAGCTTTCTTT. As protein: CASSWGQETEAFF.

This clone was seen a few times. The rearrangement joins TRBV30 to TRBJ1-2; TRBD1 aligns across 7 bases. V lost 3 bases to trimming and J lost 3 bases; unmatched junction nucleotides: 7. Germline values: CDR1 GTSNPN, CDR2 SVGIG (reference sequence). The CDR3 contains 14 residues. CDR3 DNA sequence: TGTGCCTGGAGCGCTCCGGGACAGCACTATGGCTACACCTTC. Protein sequence: CAWSAPGQHYGYTF.

The chain is built from TRBV5-4 and TRBJ1-1; 10 bases align to TRBD1. This CDR3 contains 16 residues. With 4 bases clipped from V and 0 bases from J, the junction kept 6 bases outside the gene matches. CDR1 SGHNT and CDR2 YYREEE come from the germline V gene (reference sequence). CDR3 coding DNA: TGTGCCAGCAGCCCGGGGACAGGGGCGATGAACACTGAAGCTTTCTTT. Its protein product is CASSPGTGAMNTEAFF.

This chain connects TRBV30 to TRBJ2-2, with a possible D match to TRBD2 (5 bases). CDR1 is GTSNPN, CDR2 SVGIG, per germline (reference sequence). CDR3 length: 13 residues. Trimming shortened V by 3 bases and J by 6 bases, and 11 bases separated the two germline ends. The CDR3 DNA sequence: TGTGCCTGGAGCATAAGCGGAGCCGGGGAGCTGTTTTTT. Its protein product is CAWSISGAGELFF.

The chain couples TRBV6-1 to TRBJ1-5; unclear D gene. CDR1 and CDR2 from the germline V gene are MNHNS and SASEGT. CDR3 length equals 15 residues. Trimming took 2 bases from V and 0 from J, leaving 8 bases between them. Written as DNA, the CDR3 is TGTGCCAGCAGTGAACCCAGGTTTAGCAATCAGCCCCAGCATTTT. It is translated as CASSEPRFSNQPQHF.